The text below deals with one T cell receptor beta chain. Its antigen has not been determined. The sample holds no much larger clone one base away, and base qualities are not on file. This entry is derived from a study of sequential checkpoint blockade in melanoma (dated by TCRdb to about 2019). For context, the study as a whole: Patients were assigned by 1:1 randomization to either first-line nivolumab followed by ipilimumab (arm A) or ipilimumab followed by nivolumab (arm B). Maintenance nivolumab was given following each of the two trial sequences. The paper's findings and limits, for the study overall: Validation of the response-prediction model combining TCR metrics and mutation burden is needed in larger, independent patient cohorts.

TCRbeta CDR3 regions were immunosequenced from genomic DNA with the immunoSEQ Assay. Prior to high-throughput sequencing, genomic DNA was amplified by bias-controlled multiplex PCR. The source study handled its data this way. To quantify the absolute abundance of each unique TCRbeta CDR3 region, the sequences were collapsed and filtered. Clonality, defined as 1 minus Pielou's evenness, was calculated using only productive rearrangements. Clones with significantly greater frequencies in on-treatment versus baseline samples were identified using a previously published method. In its TCRdb copy, this immuneACCESS table keeps in-frame sequences only and misses some clones. Where compared with another copy, unresolved V genes explain less than half of these, and the others have no known cause. D and trimming come from the DNA, and the V and J calls and clone size come from that table. The sample profile shows under 20,000 clones; about 74% of them were found once. The ten top clones hold roughly 33% of the sample.

Interpreted using the paper, the treatment or condition label stands for: randomized to nivolumab then ipilimumab (arm A) or the reverse (arm B). No trial patient had received prior DNA-damaging chemotherapy. Live CD3+CD8+ cells negative for CD19 and CD56 were sorted from thawed PBMCs on a FACS Aria II flow cytometer. The samples were obtained from melanoma patients enrolled in CheckMate 064, an open-label, randomized phase II trial testing sequential checkpoint blockade. Peripheral blood mononuclear cells were collected by leukapheresis, purified with Ficoll-Paque, and frozen in human serum with around 10% DMSO. Right after sorting, the blood CD3+CD8+ cells were verified to be >95% pure, and DNA extraction followed. The sequence derives from a human donor with melanoma. Here the sequenced sample was CD8+ T cells sorted from blood (inferred from file names), taken from a patient given nivolumab and ipilimumab in sequence.

The CDR3 amino acid sequence is: CASSPRETYEQYF. The DNA sequence is as follows: TGTGCCAGCAGCCCTCGGGAGACCTACGAGCAGTACTTC. Rearrangement joined TRBV7-9 to TRBJ2-7, and possibly TRBD2, on 6 matching bases. V was cut back by 5 bases and J by 2 bases, leaving a gap of 10 bases between them. Via the germline V gene (reference sequence), CDR1 is SEHNR and CDR2 FQNEAQ. The CDR3 measures 13 amino acids from cysteine to phenylalanine. Left in the record is the CDR3 DNA by itself, 39 bases read in frame from the first base.